Following are 20 T cell receptor beta chains from one sample sequenced in a study of cytomegalovirus exposure and HLA in healthy donors. With 60 Vbeta and 13 Jbeta primers, the PCR was carried out. Measured with immunoSEQ multiplex PCR; TCRdb has only the in-frame clones, and not every one. The sample lists some 130,000 clones; over 70% were seen once. Input material: PBMCs. These receptors originate from a man aged 25-45 years in good health and CMV-seronegative.

The gene calls are TRBV11-3 and TRBJ2-2, with TRBD2 matching 9 bases. V lost 8 bases and J lost 3; bases outside the gene matches: 19. Looked up from germline, CDR1 is SGHNT and CDR2 is YENEEA. CDR3 size: 19 residues. This chain's CDR3 is CASPVATDTLAGDTGELFF. The CDR3 DNA follows: TGTGCCAGCCCAGTCGCGACCGATACCTTAGCGGGGGACACCGGGGAGCTGTTTTTT.

This clone came up a few times. The chain joins TRBV11-3 to TRBJ2-7, with 11 bases lining up with TRBD1. Germline-derived CDR1 and CDR2 are SGHNT and YENEEA. This CDR3 spans 15 amino acids. The trim removed 5 bases at V and 0 bases at J, leaving 3 bases unmatched. CDR3 amino acids: CASSVGQGASYEQYF. Here the CDR3 DNA reads TGTGCCAGCAGCGTCGGACAGGGGGCCTCCTACGAGCAGTACTTC.

The chain has TRBV7-6 and TRBJ2-1; 13 positions agree with TRBD2. The CDR3 contains 16 residues. The germline gives CDR1 SGHVS, CDR2 FNYEAQ. V gave up 2 bases and J gave up 6 bases; unmatched junction bases: 4. Written as DNA, the CDR3 is TGTGCCAGCAGCTTACAGGGACTAGCGGGATCCAATGAGCAGTTCTTC. Translation: CASSLQGLAGSNEQFF.

CDR3 nucleotides: TGTGCCAGCAGCGCCGGGGTAGAGTACGAGCAGTACTTC. It yields the protein CASSAGVEYEQYF. V usage is TRBV7-6 and J usage is TRBJ2-7; D is perhaps TRBD2 (5 bases). V was pared by 5 bases and J by 4 bases, with 12 bases between. The CDR3 runs to 13 residues. Germline CDR1 reads SGHVS; CDR2 reads FNYEAQ.

This clone turned up a few times. The chain is built from TRBV9 and TRBJ2-2; D is perhaps TRBD2 (5 bases). V lost 0 bases, J lost 6 bases, and 21 bases lay in between. Germline CDR1 SGDLS, CDR2 YYNGEE. The CDR3 sequence is 18 residues long. The CDR3 DNA follows: TGTGCCAGCAGCGTAGTCCCTAGAGGGCGCCTCTACTCCGGGGAGCTGTTTTTT. Its protein product is CASSVVPRGRLYSGELFF. The whole variable domain, remainder taken from reference TRBV9 and TRBJ2-2, is DSGVTQTPKHLITATGQRVTLRCSPRSGDLSVYWYQQSLDQGLQFLIQYYNGEERAKGNILERFSAQQFPDLHSELNLSSLELGDSALYFCASSVVPRGRLYSGELFFGEGSRLTVL.

The chain is built from TRBV19 and TRBJ1-5; D remains ambiguous. V lost 3 bases and J 0 bases, leaving 9 bases between the germline ends. Germline CDR1 reads LNHDA; CDR2 reads SQIVND (reference sequence). This CDR3 is built from 15 residues. CDR3 region: CASSIGRYSNQPQHF. The CDR3 DNA is TGTGCCAGTAGTATCGGGAGGTATAGCAATCAGCCCCAGCATTTT.

This clone was seen just once. The chain links TRBV5-6 to TRBJ2-7, with 8 bases that match TRBD2. The CDR3 runs to 11 residues. The V segment lost 1 base and the J segment 9 bases; nucleotides outside the gene matches: 0. CDR1 and CDR2 from the germline V gene are SGHDT and YYEEEE. The CDR3 sequence: CASSLREGQYF. The CDR3 DNA sequence: TGTGCCAGCAGCTTGCGGGAGGGGCAGTACTTC. Together with reference TRBV5-6 and TRBJ2-7, the CDR3 gives the full variable domain: DAGVTQSPTHLIKTRGQQVTLRCSPKSGHDTVSWYQQALGQGPQFIFQYYEEEERQRGNFPDRFSGHQFPNYSSELNVNALLLGDSALYLCASSLREGQYFGPGTRLTVT.

The chain carries TRBV19 and TRBJ2-5; 7 bases are shared with TRBD2. This CDR3 is built from 15 residues. Trimming removed 7 bases from V and 5 bases from J; junction bases left unmatched: 13. Germline lookup yields CDR1 LNHDA and CDR2 SQIVND (reference sequence). For the CDR3, the DNA is TGTGCCAGTACCCGTTATGGGAGGGCCGGTGAGACCCAGTACTTC. This sequence encodes CASTRYGRAGETQYF.

J is TRBJ2-5 and V is TRBV14, with TRBD2 identical over 13 bases. Germline CDR1 SGHDN, CDR2 FVKESK. V trimming: 4 bases; J trimming: 7 bases; junction bases outside the gene matches: 9. The CDR3 covers 16 residues. The CDR3 coding sequence is TGTGCCAGCAGCCCTTGGACTAGCGGGAGCGCGGGGACCCAGTACTTC. Protein product: CASSPWTSGSAGTQYF.

This clone was seen a handful of times. The V and J genes are TRBV4-1 and TRBJ1-4; D unclear. The CDR3 consists of 12 residues. Germline loops: CDR1 MGHRA, CDR2 YSYEKL. Trimming removed 4 bases at V and 8 bases at J, with 8 bases between. This CDR3 is CASSRSGEKLFF. The CDR3 DNA is TGCGCCAGCAGCCGGAGCGGAGAAAAACTGTTTTTT.

The genes are TRBV15 and TRBJ1-2, with TRBD1 identical over 8 bases. The CDR3 runs to 17 residues. Germline lookup yields CDR1 LNHNV and CDR2 YYDKDF (reference sequence). J lost 4 bases, V lost 2 bases, and 12 bases had no gene match. The CDR3 sequence: CATSRSPRTGRVYGYTF. CDR3 sequence (DNA): TGTGCCACCAGCAGATCTCCTCGGACAGGGAGAGTCTATGGCTACACCTTC.

This chain joins TRBV10-3 and TRBJ1-1, with D possibly matching TRBD1 (5 bases). CDR1 is ENHRY and CDR2 is SYGVKD in the germline V gene. V lost 3 bases and J 0 bases, leaving 11 bases between the germline ends. There are 15 residues in the CDR3. This CDR3 is CAISDQGFMNTEAFF. In nucleotides, the CDR3 is TGTGCCATCAGTGATCAGGGCTTCATGAACACTGAAGCTTTCTTT.

The genes are TRBV2 and TRBJ2-3; D not resolved. This CDR3 comprises 16 residues. The germline V gene encodes CDR1 SNHLY and CDR2 FYNNEI. Trimming cost V 3 bases and J 2 bases, with 15 bases left between them. The CDR3 loop reads CASSEESARYTDTQYF. The CDR3 DNA sequence: TGTGCCAGCAGTGAGGAAAGCGCCAGATACACAGATACGCAGTATTTT.

The CDR3 DNA follows: TGTGCCTGGAGTCCTACAGGAACCTACGAGCAGTACTTC. Translating gives CAWSPTGTYEQYF. The chain carries TRBV30 and TRBJ2-5; TRBD1 might be the D (5 bases). The DNA matches TRBJ2-7 better at its end, which makes the J call doubtful. The CDR3 is 13 amino acids. Germline V gives CDR1 GTSNPN, CDR2 SVGIG (reference sequence).

This chain joins TRBV5-4 and TRBJ2-1, with a weak D call TRBD2 (5 bases). The CDR3 runs to 13 residues. Germline CDR1 and CDR2: SGHNT and YYREEE (reference sequence). Between the trimmed V and J ends, which lost 0 bases and 6 bases, there was a span of 7 bases. The CDR3 loop reads CASSLVTSNEQFF. The CDR3 coding sequence is TGTGCCAGCAGCTTGGTTACTAGCAATGAGCAGTTCTTC.

V and J are TRBV9 and TRBJ2-3, with 7 bases aligning to TRBD2. This CDR3 is built from 15 residues. CDR1 is SGDLS, CDR2 YYNGEE, per germline. The V segment lost 4 bases and the J segment 3 bases; nucleotides outside the gene matches: 8. As DNA, the CDR3 is TGTGCCAGCAGCATATCCGGGACTATAACAGATACGCAGTATTTT. Its translation is CASSISGTITDTQYF.

This chain uses TRBV28 with TRBJ2-1; TRBD2 agrees at 10 bases. This CDR3 is 15 amino acids long. Germline CDR1 is MDHEN and CDR2 is SYDVKM. With V trimmed by 4 bases and J by 5 bases, 5 bases remained unmatched. CDR3 coding DNA: TGTGCCAGCAGTTCGCTAGCGGGGGTCCACAATGAGCAGTTCTTC. The encoded protein is CASSSLAGVHNEQFF. Together with reference TRBV28 and TRBJ2-1, the CDR3 gives the full variable domain: DVKVTQSSRYLVKRTGEKVFLECVQDMDHENMFWYRQDPGLGLRLIYFSYDVKMKEKGDIPEGYSVSREKKERFSLILESASTNQTSMYLCASSSLAGVHNEQFFGPGTRLTVL.

The chain carries TRBV28 and TRBJ1-5, with D perhaps TRBD1 (6 bases). The V end lost 2 bases, the J end lost 6 bases, and 11 bases lay between the germline ends. The germline V gene encodes CDR1 MDHEN and CDR2 SYDVKM. The CDR3 length is 14 residues. In DNA, the CDR3 is TGTGCCAGCAGTTTAGGGAACAGGGTTCAGCCCCAGCATTTT. Amino acid sequence: CASSLGNRVQPQHF.

V usage is TRBV12-2 and J usage is TRBJ2-5; TRBD1, the table's D call, was not compared with the DNA. TRBV12-2 is a pseudogene locus. The CDR3 consists of 16 residues. CDR3 sequence reads: CASRLTGTLYQETQYF. DNA of the CDR3: TGTGCAAGTCGCTTAACCGGGACATTGTACCAAGAGACCCAGTACTTC.

The CDR3 DNA follows: TGCGCCAGCAGCTTCCCCCGGGGGGGAGAGTACGAGCAGTACTTC. Protein: CASSFPRGGEYEQYF. The J gene is TRBJ2-7, the V gene TRBV5-1; 8 bases fit TRBD2. The CDR3 runs 15 residues. Germline-derived CDR1 and CDR2 are SGHRS and YFSETQ. Trimming took 2 bases from V and 4 from J; bases not matched to a gene: 8.